Below, 22 T cell receptor beta chains from the same sample are listed, as sequenced in a study of CD8 T cells in ankylosing spondylitis. Study-wide findings and caveats: About 8 highly homologous variants made up a TCR beta motif that seemed to typify ankylosing spondylitis blood.

In TCRdb, the 5' RACE reads were re-called with MiXCR into one record per CDR3 protein. The profile shows 750,000 to 850,000 distinct CDR3 sequences, approximately 12% of them singletons. No cognate antigen is known for these TCRs. Sequencing was done on a sample of blood, either unsorted or a sorted T cell fraction (not recorded which). The origin of the receptors is a male donor with ankylosing spondylitis.

This clonotype has at least ten counts. The V and J genes are TRBV20-1 and TRBJ2-2; D possibly corresponds to TRBD1 (5 bases). V was trimmed by 6 bases and J by 3 bases, leaving 11 bases between them. Germline V gives CDR1 DFQATT, CDR2 SNEGSKA (reference sequence). CDR3 length equals 13 residues. DNA for the CDR3: TGCAGTGCGTGGGGCGCGGACACCGGGGAGCTGTTTTTT. Translation: CSAWGADTGELFF.

The DNA of the CDR3 is TGTGCCAGCACCTCTTCCGGGCACACCGGGGAGCTGTTTTTT. This translates into CASTSSGHTGELFF. V gene TRBV28 combines with J gene TRBJ2-2; the D is unclear. Germline loops: CDR1 MDHEN, CDR2 SYDVKM. The CDR3 is 14 residues long. V dropped 7 bases and J dropped 3 bases, with 12 bases sitting between them.

The V call is TRBV20-1, the J call TRBJ1-4; possibly TRBD1 for D (5 bases). The CDR3 runs to 16 residues. Germline-derived CDR1 and CDR2 are DFQATT and SNEGSKA (reference sequence). Trimming shortened V by 6 bases and J by 5 bases, and 22 bases separated the two germline ends. The CDR3 spells CSAVSLQEWRNEKLFF. CDR3 nucleotides: TGCAGTGCCGTCTCTTTACAGGAGTGGAGGAATGAAAAACTGTTTTTT.

This clonotype has only a few counts. The rearrangement links TRBV4-3 to TRBJ1-3; a weak D match, TRBD1 (5 bases). The CDR3 length is 16 residues. Germline values: CDR1 LGHNA, CDR2 YSLEER. Trimming removed 4 bases at V and 6 bases at J, with 19 bases between. CDR3 coding DNA: TGCGCCAGCAGCCCGCCGCCGCGGGGCAGTGAAAACACCATATATTTT. It translates to CASSPPPRGSENTIYF.

The chain joins TRBV5-1 to TRBJ2-7, with 10 nucleotides matching TRBD1. V trimming: 4 bases; J trimming: 6 bases; junction bases outside the gene matches: 7. The germline V gene encodes CDR1 SGHRS and CDR2 YFSETQ. CDR3 size: 14 residues. The CDR3 is CASSRTGGYGEQYF. In DNA, the CDR3 is TGCGCCAGCAGCAGGACAGGGGGGTATGGCGAGCAGTACTTC.

The gene calls are TRBV7-9 and TRBJ1-4; a possible D gene is TRBD1 (5 bases). V dropped 1 base and J dropped 5 bases, with 11 bases sitting between them. The CDR3 loop spans 15 amino acids. Germline CDR1 is SEHNR and CDR2 is FQNEAQ (reference sequence). CDR3 coding DNA: TGTGCCAGCAGCTTAGGCCGGGGCCTGAATGAAAAACTGTTTTTT. Residues: CASSLGRGLNEKLFF. The whole variable domain, remainder taken from reference TRBV7-9 and TRBJ1-4, is DTGVSQNPRHKITKRGQNVTFRCDPISEHNRLYWYRQTLGQGPEFLTYFQNEAQLEKSRLLSDRFSAERPKGSFSTLEIQRTEQGDSAMYLCASSLGRGLNEKLFFGSGTQLSVL.

This clonotype was observed many times. The chain joins TRBV4-3 to TRBJ2-2; no firm D call. This CDR3 comprises 13 residues. V was clipped by 3 bases and J by 6 bases, with 8 bases between them. Germline values: CDR1 LGHNA, CDR2 YSLEER. The CDR3 nucleotides are TGCGCCAGCAGCCACTTCACCGCCGGGGAGCTGTTTTTT. Its protein product is CASSHFTAGELFF.

This clonotype was detected a few times. This chain connects TRBV5-1 to TRBJ2-7, with 9 nucleotides matching TRBD2. Germline values: CDR1 SGHRS, CDR2 YFSETQ. The CDR3 has 16 amino acids. Trimming took 7 bases from V and 1 from J; bases not matched to a gene: 12. For the CDR3, the DNA is TGCGCCAGCGCCAATTCTGGGACTAGCCCTTCCTACGAGCAGTACTTC. This gives the protein CASANSGTSPSYEQYF.

This clonotype was observed a few times. J is TRBJ2-1 and V is TRBV7-2, with 8 bases matching TRBD1. CDR3 length equals 13 residues. Germline V gene sequence: CDR1 SGHTA, CDR2 FQGNSA. Trimming removed 8 bases from V and 8 bases from J; junction bases left unmatched: 8. The CDR3 DNA follows: TGTGCCAGCTTCTACGGACAGGGATATGAGCAGTTCTTC. It encodes CASFYGQGYEQFF.

This clonotype turned up a few times. V and J are TRBV5-1 and TRBJ2-6; D may be TRBD1 or TRBD2 (5 bases each). Germline V CDR1 and CDR2: SGHRS, YFSETQ. The CDR3 sequence is 14 residues long. The ends were cut back, 7 bases at V and 2 bases at J, with 10 bases in the middle. CDR3 sequence: CASEWGTGANVLTF. Here the CDR3 DNA reads TGCGCCAGCGAGTGGGGGACTGGGGCCAACGTCCTGACTTTC.

This clonotype was picked up a small number of times. V usage is TRBV6-1 and J usage is TRBJ1-4; D unclear. There are 15 residues in the CDR3. Trimming cost V 5 bases and J 0 bases, with 10 bases left between them. The germline V gene encodes CDR1 MNHNS and CDR2 SASEGT. CDR3 DNA: TGTGCCAGCAGTAATGACCGCGCAACTAATGAAAAACTGTTTTTT. Translation: CASSNDRATNEKLFF.

The DNA of the CDR3 is TGCAGTGCTAGAGATCCCGGGACGGCTAACTATGGCTACACCTTC. Protein sequence: CSARDPGTANYGYTF. The chain couples TRBV20-1 to TRBJ1-2, with TRBD1 as a possible D gene (5 bases). V shed 0 bases and J shed 0 bases, with 11 bases lying between them. Germline values: CDR1 DFQATT, CDR2 SNEGSKA (reference sequence). This CDR3 region has 15 residues.

The chain couples TRBV7-8 to TRBJ1-5; no clear D. Germline V gene data show CDR1 as SGHVS and CDR2 as FQNEAQ. The length of the CDR3 is 14 residues. Trimming shortened V by 2 bases and J by 4 bases, and 9 bases separated the two germline ends. The CDR3 loop reads CASSLYSRNQPQHF. CDR3 coding DNA: TGTGCCAGCAGCTTATATAGCAGGAATCAGCCCCAGCATTTT.

This clonotype was counted only a few times. The V call is TRBV9, the J call TRBJ1-2; the D is unclear. Trimming removed 3 bases at V and 4 bases at J, with 10 bases between. This CDR3 is built from 13 residues. From germline, CDR1 is SGDLS and CDR2 YYNGEE. The CDR3 here is CASSDKGIYGYTF. CDR3 sequence (DNA): TGTGCCAGCAGCGATAAAGGGATCTATGGCTACACCTTC.

This clonotype was recorded a few times. This chain uses TRBV11-1 with TRBJ2-7; D uncertain. V was trimmed by 5 bases and J by 3 bases, leaving 8 bases between them. Germline-derived CDR1 and CDR2 are SGHAT and FQDESV (reference sequence). CDR3 size: 12 residues. The CDR3 DNA sequence: TGTGCCAGCAGCGGAATCGACTACGAGCAGTACTTC. Translating it yields CASSGIDYEQYF.

In its sample, this clonotype was seen many times. The CDR3 DNA is TGCGCCAGCAGCGGGGATACCTCTGGAAACACCATATATTTT. Translation gives CASSGDTSGNTIYF. The rearrangement joins TRBV5-1 to TRBJ1-3; D remains unclear. There are 14 residues in the CDR3. Per germline, CDR1 SGHRS and CDR2 YFSETQ. The germline V and J ends were trimmed by 4 bases and 0 bases, with 8 bases remaining between them.

This clonotype was observed a few times. The chain employs TRBV6-2 or TRBV6-3 and TRBJ1-1; D gene ambiguous. The germline V and J ends were trimmed by 7 bases and 0 bases, with 9 bases remaining between them. Germline values: CDR1 MNHEY, CDR2 SVGEGT. This CDR3 contains 13 residues. CDR3 protein: CASTGAVNTEAFF. The CDR3 DNA reads TGTGCCAGCACCGGAGCCGTGAACACTGAAGCTTTCTTT.

The chain employs TRBV20-1 and TRBJ1-4; weak D call: TRBD1 (5 bases). Between the trimmed V and J ends, which lost 5 bases and 0 bases, there was a span of 13 bases. The CDR3 covers 15 residues. Germline V lookup: CDR1 DFQATT, CDR2 SNEGSKA (reference sequence). The CDR3 loop is CSARPTGSTNEKLFF. CDR3 coding DNA: TGCAGTGCTCGACCCACAGGTTCAACTAATGAAAAACTGTTTTTT.

V and J are TRBV7-9 and TRBJ1-4; 7 positions match TRBD1. V shed 10 bases and J 7 bases; nucleotides not matched to a gene: 12. The CDR3 has 14 amino acids. Germline V gives CDR1 SEHNR, CDR2 FQNEAQ (reference sequence). This CDR3 is CAITEAGGSEKLFF. Written as DNA, the CDR3 is TGTGCCATCACCGAGGCAGGGGGTTCTGAAAAACTGTTTTTT.

The chain is built from TRBV7-9 and TRBJ2-2; no reliable D call. Trimming pared 2 bases from V and 3 bases from J, leaving 4 bases between. The CDR3 is 13 amino acids. CDR1 and CDR2 (germline): SEHNR, FQNEAQ (reference sequence). CDR3 in amino acids: CASSLSHTGELFF. CDR3 DNA sequence: TGTGCCAGCAGCTTATCACACACCGGGGAGCTGTTTTTT.

This clonotype was detected a few times. The rearrangement links TRBV20-1 to TRBJ2-7, with 16 bases identical to TRBD2. This CDR3 comprises 16 residues. Germline V lookup: CDR1 DFQATT, CDR2 SNEGSKA (reference sequence). V trimming: 2 bases; J trimming: 7 bases; junction bases outside the gene matches: 8. CDR3 DNA: TGCAGTGCTAGACGAACCGGGACTAGCGGGGGGGGTGAGCAGTACTTC. Residues: CSARRTGTSGGGEQYF.

The V gene is TRBV29-1, the J gene TRBJ2-5; D might be TRBD1 (6 bases). The CDR3 spans 13 residues. Deletions cut 4 bases from V and 2 bases from J, with 11 bases between. Per the germline V gene, CDR1 is SQVTM and CDR2 is ANQGSEA. The chain's CDR3 is CSVGRTVQETQYF. CDR3 nucleotides: TGCAGCGTTGGGCGGACAGTTCAAGAGACCCAGTACTTC.